This TCR beta chain is from a study of metastatic and nonmetastatic thyroid tumors. This CDR3 region has 15 residues. V lost 4 bases to trimming and J lost 5 bases; unmatched junction nucleotides: 8. Germline assignment: CDR1 SNHLY and CDR2 FYNNEI. No patient received treatment before thyroid surgery. Using MiXCR, TCRdb re-called clones from the PCR reads. In the table there are roughly 72,000 clones, roughly 18% of which are singletons. The TCR originated in a female donor with papillary thyroid cancer or a benign thyroid nodule (not recorded which). Some clones in this sample may be carry-over from other donors' samples. The gene calls are TRBV2 and TRBJ1-1, with 9 bases that match TRBD1. Sequencing used blood. The CDR3 sequence is CASSAGTGKKTEAFF. The CDR3 coding sequence is TGTGCCAGCAGTGCCGGGACAGGGAAGAAGACTGAAGCTTTCTTT.